The rows below give T cell receptor beta chains drawn from one sample of a study of blood T cell repertoires in COVID-19. Sequenced by immunoSEQ multiplex PCR; TCRdb stores in-frame clones only, minus some. This sample has fewer than 200,000 clones, with 85% to 90% found just once. Specimen: peripheral blood. The receptors here all came from a woman between 55 and 75 years old with acute or convalescent COVID-19. Each CDR3 is given with its conserved first and last residue. D genes are given only for firm matches. For some rows the clone size is stated as once, few or many, or as a class when expanded; others skip it.

clone_size	v_call	j_call	d_call	cdr3_aa
-	TRBV28	TRBJ2-7	TRBD1	CASSFGQGSYEQYF
-	TRBV19	TRBJ1-2	-	CASSIEGRGWGYTF
-	TRBV6-5	TRBJ2-7	TRBD2	CASSPLAGGYEQYF
-	TRBV18	TRBJ1-1	-	CASSPLEGGRRRNTEAFF
once	TRBV6-5	TRBJ1-4	-	CASTTMAGTIERLFF
few	TRBV5-1	TRBJ2-7	TRBD2	CASSLASSGTSRGVYEQYF
-	TRBV7-2	TRBJ1-1	-	CASSLRPNTEAFF
-	TRBV11-2	TRBJ1-1	TRBD1	CASGQGVEAFF
-	TRBV4-1	TRBJ2-2	TRBD1	CASSQGQGAGELFF
-	TRBV28	TRBJ2-1	TRBD2	CASSFSRGTRSYNEQFF
-	TRBV5-4	TRBJ2-1	TRBD2	CASSSRSGRGDNEQFF
-	TRBV15	TRBJ2-7	-	CATSRGASSYEQYF
-	TRBV5-4	TRBJ2-1	TRBD2	CASSLGASGSYNEQFF
few	TRBV7-6	TRBJ1-4	-	CASSLLGWGVTNEKLFF
once	TRBV29-1	TRBJ2-1	TRBD1	CSVDRTGIGNEQFF
-	TRBV9	TRBJ1-5	TRBD1	CASSFGQGGQPQHF
-	TRBV5-4	TRBJ2-5	-	CASSPGGRQPQETQYF
-	TRBV9	TRBJ2-5	TRBD2	CASSAGGETQYF
-	TRBV7-2	TRBJ2-1	TRBD2	CASSLLARYYNEQFF
few	TRBV12-3/TRBV12-4	TRBJ1-1	TRBD1	CATTGALNTEAFF
-	TRBV19	TRBJ1-2	TRBD1	CASSMGQGGRGYTF
-	TRBV6-4	TRBJ1-5	-	CASSPEGTNQPQHF
-	TRBV9	TRBJ2-1	-	CASSVVMAPHNEQFF
-	TRBV14	TRBJ2-2	TRBD2	CASSTGLAGGGELFF
-	TRBV9	TRBJ2-2	-	CASSVEQGRGELFF
-	TRBV7-8	TRBJ2-5	TRBD2	CASSPGGEGRGLETQYF
-	TRBV24-1	TRBJ2-1	-	CATSDPGLDSYNEQFF
-	TRBV11-3	TRBJ2-1	-	CASSLDLATEQFF
-	TRBV24-1	TRBJ2-2	-	CATSDLGLALNTGELFF
-	TRBV12-3/TRBV12-4	TRBJ1-1	-	CASRSPLREAFF
-	TRBV6-6	TRBJ1-1	-	CASTSGIPNTEAFF
-	TRBV15	TRBJ2-5	TRBD2	CATSRDGGVGETQYF
few	TRBV2	TRBJ2-1	TRBD2	CASSVGGTSGTNEQFF
-	TRBV5-1	TRBJ2-1	-	CASSFGSASSYNEQFF
once	TRBV27	TRBJ1-5	-	CASSLLGGQPQHF
-	TRBV5-1	TRBJ2-1	TRBD1	CASSRGRDRTYNEQFF
-	TRBV5-1	TRBJ2-3	-	CASSLGDFGDTQYF
-	TRBV7-9	TRBJ1-4	-	CASSAGTRGLFF
once	TRBV30	TRBJ1-6	-	CAWRGGGWNSPLHF
-	TRBV2	TRBJ1-2	-	CASRVDPLYGYTF
-	TRBV6-5	TRBJ1-2	-	CASSLQGGGYGYTF
-	TRBV27	TRBJ2-5	TRBD2	CASSSPGRTRETQYF
once	TRBV4-1	TRBJ1-6	-	CASSQDLANSPLHF
-	TRBV19	TRBJ1-2	TRBD1	CASSSLDRPYGYTF
-	TRBV3-1/TRBV3-2	TRBJ2-1	TRBD1	CASSGLTGNRPAGNEQFF
-	TRBV13	TRBJ2-5	-	CASSLPLRRETQYF
-	TRBV10-1	TRBJ2-1	-	CASSESYGPEQFF
-	TRBV5-1	TRBJ2-2	TRBD2	CASSLVAGGAGELFF
-	TRBV6-1	TRBJ2-5	-	CASSESILALETQYF
-	TRBV20-1	TRBJ1-1	-	CSARDPREAFF
once	TRBV9	TRBJ1-6	-	CASSVGEGLSNSPLHF
-	TRBV6-5	TRBJ1-2	-	CASSYRGTRAWGYTF
-	TRBV3-1/TRBV3-2	TRBJ2-7	TRBD1	CASSQDLGRGSYEQYF
-	TRBV9	TRBJ1-4	-	CASSVPEGGKLFF
-	TRBV9	TRBJ1-1	-	CASSVSARGNTEAFF